These 5 T cell receptor delta chains were all obtained from the same sample, sequenced in a study of gamma-delta chains in newborns, infants, children (dated by TCRdb to about 2019). TCRdb records Illumina MiSeq as the sequencer. TCRdb called clones from the public reads with CATT, and repeated DNA sequences were later combined into one row. This sample is represented by under 6,000 delta-chain clones; about 5.6% of them were singletons. The top ten clonotypes cover 5.5% to 6.5% of the sample. The sequenced material came from blood. These receptors came from a child who was a newborn, infant or young child, either healthy, febrile or measles-vaccinated (not recorded which).

A few counts support this clone. A far bigger clonotype differs at one base, so this is likely a read error. The sample carries other DNA sequences with the same CDR3. The V call is TRDV2, the J call TRDJ1; 10 bases line up with TRDD3. Germline CDR1 reads GEAIGNYY; CDR2 reads EKD. The CDR3 length is 15 residues. CDR3 amino acids: CACDTVLGDTDKLIF. For the CDR3, the DNA is TGTGCCTGCGACACCGTACTGGGGGATACCGATAAACTCATCTTT.

Comments on this clone: A read error likely explains this, since a far larger clone differs by one base. V and J are TRDV2 and TRDJ1, with 9 bases lining up with TRDD3. Trimming removed 3 bases from V and 0 bases from J; junction bases left unmatched: 10. CDR3 length equals 17 residues. Germline V gene sequence: CDR1 GEAIGNYY, CDR2 EKD. CDR3 nucleotides: TGTGCCTGTGACGCCGTCGGGGATACGAAGCACACCGATAAACTCATCTTT. Translating gives CACDAVGDTKHTDKLIF.

This clone was counted a few times. A much bigger clone sits one base away, suggesting this may be a read error. Other DNA sequences in this sample translate to the same CDR3. This chain links TRDV2 with TRDJ1, with TRDD3 matching over 7 bases. Germline V gives CDR1 GEAIGNYY, CDR2 EKD. CDR3 length: 15 amino acids. The chain's CDR3 is CACLHLGDHTDKLIF. Here the CDR3 DNA reads TGTGCCTGTTTGCACTTGGGGGACCACACCGATAAGCTCATCTTT.

This clone came up a few times. Different DNA sequences within this sample yield the same CDR3. This rearrangement joins TRDV1 to TRDJ1, with a possible D match to TRDD2 (6 bases). The germline CDR1 and CDR2 sequences are TSWWSYY and QGS. Deletions cut 2 bases from V and 5 bases from J, with 27 bases between. The CDR3 sequence is 19 residues long. CDR3 amino acids: CALGECPLILRRAGDKLIF. CDR3 nucleotides: TGTGCTCTTGGGGAATGCCCTCTAATCCTACGCCGAGCTGGGGATAAACTCATCTTT.

The V call is TRDV1, the J call TRDJ1, with no clear D. Germline V gives CDR1 TSWWSYY, CDR2 QGS. CDR3 size: 17 residues. V shed 2 bases and J shed 4 bases, with 20 bases lying between them. CDR3 sequence reads: CALGESIPLVLYDKLIF. The CDR3 DNA is TGTGCTCTTGGGGAATCCATCCCGCTGGTACTGTACGATAAACTCATCTTT.